The present entry profiles one TCR beta chain with its context. No cognate antigen has been identified for it. No clone much larger than this one lies a single base away; base qualities are absent. This record belongs to a study of T cell repertoires in cytomegalovirus infection (dated by TCRdb to the late 2010s). Notes on the research overall: Alongside well-studied HLA-B-restricted epitopes, the peptide stimulations were aimed at recently identified HLA-C-restricted CMV epitopes, whose presentation resists viral immunomodulation. Donor HLA type was relevant to the analysis, as public TCR beta signatures indicated carriage of CMV infection together with the matching HLA type.

From the cysteine through the phenylalanine, the CDR3 covers 15 amino acids. CDR3 DNA is the only sequence kept; it has 45 bases, read in frame from the first base. The germline V gene supplies CDR1 SGDLS and CDR2 YYNGEE. V loses 0 bases, J loses 6 bases, and the germline ends lie 10 bases apart. The sequencer listed for this sample is Illumina HiSeq 1500. Clones were called with MiXCR by TCRdb after fastp trimmed the public reads at Q25, and only in-frame beta chains were retained. Rows are combined by CDR3 protein, so each entry shows the most common genes and DNA. For this sample the table gives some 920,000 distinct CDR3 sequences, of which roughly 31% were detected only once. Around an eighth of the sample is taken by the ten largest. The paper's findings and limits, for the study overall: The ex vivo response was dominated by HLA-C-restricted CMV-specific TCR beta clonotypes, and the single most frequent clonotype in two of eight donors was supplied by these HLA-C-restricted clonotypes. In both this cohort and an independent roughly 350-donor cohort, the cumulative frequency of public TCR beta family members distinguished carriers of CMV infection plus the relevant HLA type.

The sample's treatment or condition label, in plain terms: in vitro stimulation with specific CMV peptide epitopes to enrich CMV-specific T cells. Source: cultured CD8+ T cells from PBMCs, taken from culture after CMV antigen stimulation. The chain uses TRBV9 and TRBJ1-6, with a tentative D gene TRBD1 over 5 matching bases. The receptor comes from a human donor in good health (CMV status not recorded). Some clones in this sample may be carry-over from other donors' samples. The DNA is TGTGCCAGCAGCGTAGAACAGGTTTCTAATTCACCCCTCCACTTT. This gives the protein CASSVEQVSNSPLHF.